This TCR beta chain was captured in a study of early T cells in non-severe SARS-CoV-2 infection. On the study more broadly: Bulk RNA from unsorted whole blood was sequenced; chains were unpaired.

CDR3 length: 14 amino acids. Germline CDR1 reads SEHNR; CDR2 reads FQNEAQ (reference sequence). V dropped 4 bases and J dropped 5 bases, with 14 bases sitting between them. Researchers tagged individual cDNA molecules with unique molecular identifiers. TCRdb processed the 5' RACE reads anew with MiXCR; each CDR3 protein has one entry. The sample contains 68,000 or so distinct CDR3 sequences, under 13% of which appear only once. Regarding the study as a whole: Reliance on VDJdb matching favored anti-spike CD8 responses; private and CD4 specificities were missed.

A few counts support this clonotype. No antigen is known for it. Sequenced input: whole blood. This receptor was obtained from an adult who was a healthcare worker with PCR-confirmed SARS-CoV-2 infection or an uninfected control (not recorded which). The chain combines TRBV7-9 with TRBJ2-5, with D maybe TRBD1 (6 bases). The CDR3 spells CASSYPGHLETQYF. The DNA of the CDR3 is TGTGCCAGCAGCTATCCGGGACACCTTGAGACCCAGTACTTC.